The clone carrying this TCR beta chain was recorded once. V lost 11 bases, J lost 4 bases, and 21 bases stayed unmatched. The CDR3 has 18 amino acids. Germline CDR1 reads MNHEY; CDR2 reads SMNVEV (reference sequence). The data were obtained in a study of blood T cell repertoires in COVID-19. Across about two dozen US areas, participants ranged in age from roughly 18 to 95 years. Cohort assignment relied on participant-reported clinical history. The study recruited exposed participants who had met a COVID-19 case within 2 weeks before entry. This table comes from immunoSEQ multiplex PCR, and its TCRdb copy is limited to in-frame clones, with some not included. This table has approximately 300,000 clones, 90% appearing once.

This TCR derives from a woman aged 30 to 39 who had been exposed to COVID-19. This rearrangement joins TRBV27 to TRBJ1-4, with 8 bases lining up with TRBD1. Material for sequencing was PBMCs or T cells enriched from blood (not recorded which). CDR3 sequence reads: CACCDVGRRGRGNEKLFF. The CDR3 bases are TGTGCCTGCTGCGATGTCGGACGCAGGGGGCGAGGTAATGAAAAACTGTTTTTT.